This TCR beta chain stems from a study of beta chain features in type 1 diabetes. General study findings and limits: Healthy donors had naive, central memory and Treg TCRB repertoires that appeared less similar than those seen among patients.

A remark on this clone: Its antigen is still unknown.

This CDR3 comprises 16 residues. The ends were cut back, 1 base at V and 0 bases at J, with 7 bases in the middle. CDR1 is MNHEY and CDR2 is SMNVEV in the germline V gene (reference sequence). Sequencing targeted expressed TCRB transcripts, as all isolated RNA had been reverse transcribed. Reads from naive, central memory and regulatory T cell samples averaged roughly 3.3 million. Here immunoSEQ multiplex PCR was the method, and the copy in TCRdb shows in-frame clones only, minus some. This sample has over 700,000 clones, with roughly a sixth found just once. The V gene is TRBV27, the J gene TRBJ2-6; a weak D match, TRBD2 (6 bases). The sequence derives from a woman aged 18-29 years in good health. The sequenced sample was naive CD4+ T cells from blood. The chain's CDR3 is CASSLWRGSGANVLTF. The CDR3 DNA follows: TGTGCCAGCAGTTTATGGAGGGGCTCTGGGGCCAACGTCCTGACTTTC.